The subject of this entry is one TCR beta chain. Antigen: not known. These data belong to a study of T cell repertoires and HLA-DP antigens. Data came from immunoSEQ multiplex PCR; TCRdb stores just in-frame clones and leaves some out. The data show about 89,000 clones, around nine tenths seen once. Sequenced sample: CD4+ T cells from PBMCs. This clonotype was sampled from a man in his fifties or sixties in good health and CMV-seronegative.

CDR3 in amino acids: CAISDRDRNQPQHF. CDR3 DNA sequence: TGTGCCATCAGTGACAGGGATCGGAATCAGCCCCAGCATTTT. The genes are TRBV10-3 and TRBJ1-5; possible D gene TRBD1, 5 bases. In germline, CDR1 is ENHRY, CDR2 SYGVKD. V lost 3 bases and J lost 4, with 10 bases in between. The CDR3 consists of 14 residues.